The present TCR beta chain was sequenced within a study of CD8 T cells in Susac syndrome. Study-wide points: It was acknowledged in the study that the number of individuals who were included in its TCR sequencing and HLA analysis was relatively small.

Germline CDR1 and CDR2: SGDLS and YYNGEE. The CDR3 is made up of 11 amino acids. The V end lost 3 bases, the J end lost 3 bases, and 3 bases lay between the germline ends. With regard to this clonotype: The antigen is undetermined.

The multiple sclerosis controls, all treatment-naive patients, had relapsing-remitting disease that was stable or active. FACS was used to enrich TEMRA cells, whereas the CD8+ and CD4+ T cells were obtained by negative isolation. Random hexamers were used to reverse transcribe an amount of 0.5 to 1 ug RNA. TCR beta CDR3 was amplified by immunoSEQ multiplex PCR. This amplification extended across 54 Vbeta and 13 Jbeta segments. One entry per CDR3 protein results from TCRdb running MiXCR on the immunoSEQ multiplex PCR reads. The profile shows fewer than 100,000 distinct CDR3 sequences, more than 85% of them singletons.

Sequenced material: CD8+ T cells from PBMCs. The chain recombines TRBV9 with TRBJ1-2; no definite D call. The TCR was taken from a human donor with multiple sclerosis. The CDR3 nucleotides are TGTGCCAGCAGCGCCGACTATGGCTACACCTTC. Its protein product is CASSADYGYTF.